Below, 25 T cell receptor beta chains from the same sample are listed, as sequenced in a study of T cell repertoires in cytomegalovirus infection. Antigens of these TCRs are unknown. TCRdb redid the calling of the reads with MiXCR, one entry per CDR3 protein. The table lists roughly 120,000 distinct CDR3 sequences, about 32% of them singletons. The sample in question was CD8+ T cells from cultured PBMCs, obtained from culture after CMV antigen stimulation. All receptors come from a human donor in good health (CMV status not recorded). Some clones in this sample may be carry-over from other donors' samples.

Many counts were recorded for this clonotype. The V and J genes are TRBV6-2 or TRBV6-3 and TRBJ1-4; weak D call: TRBD1 (6 bases). V was pared by 6 bases and J by 1 base, with 9 bases between. Germline V gene data show CDR1 as MNHEY and CDR2 as SVGEGT. The CDR3 length is 14 residues. CDR3 amino acids: CASSRTETNEKLFF. The CDR3 DNA is TGTGCCAGCAGCCGGACAGAAACTAATGAAAAACTGTTTTTT.

A few counts support this clonotype. This sequence joins TRBV7-6 and TRBJ1-1; 8 bases map to TRBD1. The V and J ends lost 5 bases and 11 bases, in that order; junction bases with no gene match: 10. The CDR3 length is 13 residues. Germline V CDR1 and CDR2: SGHVS, FNYEAQ. CDR3 bases: TGTGCCAGCAGCGGGTCCGACAGGGGCCCGGCTTTCTTT. Its protein is CASSGSDRGPAFF.

This chain connects TRBV6-5 to TRBJ2-1, with 12 positions matching TRBD2. Germline CDR1 reads MNHEY; CDR2 reads SVGAGI. After removal of 5 bases from V and 4 bases from J, the junction contained 6 bases not matched to a gene. The CDR3 runs to 16 residues. CDR3 sequence reads: CASSTTSGGSYNEQFF. Written as DNA, the CDR3 is TGTGCCAGCAGTACCACTAGCGGGGGGTCTTACAATGAGCAGTTCTTC.

The table lists this clonotype with a few counts. This sequence joins TRBV11-2 and TRBJ1-1; D remains unclear. V dropped 1 base and J dropped 0 bases, with 15 bases sitting between them. The CDR3 contains 17 residues. The germline V gene has CDR1 SGHAT and CDR2 FQNNGV. The CDR3 DNA sequence: TGTGCCAGCAGCTTAGCCCAAGGGCCGATCATGAACACTGAAGCTTTCTTT. It yields the protein CASSLAQGPIMNTEAFF. Based on the CDR3 plus reference TRBV11-2 and TRBJ1-1, the full variable domain is EAGVAQSPRYKIIEKRQSVAFWCNPISGHATLYWYQQILGQGPKLLIQFQNNGVVDDSQLPKDRFSAERLKGVDSTLKIQPAKLEDSAVYLCASSLAQGPIMNTEAFFGQGTRLTVV.

This chain links TRBV24-1 with TRBJ1-6; tentatively, D is TRBD1 (6 bases). The CDR3 sequence is 14 residues long. The germline CDR1 and CDR2 sequences are KGHDR and SFDVKD. Trimming removed 6 bases from V and 7 bases from J, with 12 bases in between. The CDR3 DNA reads as TGTGCCACCAGTCGAGGACAGAGCAATTCACCCCTCCACTTT. It is translated as CATSRGQSNSPLHF.

In its sample, this clonotype was seen a few times. V gene TRBV27 combines with J gene TRBJ2-3; D might be TRBD2 (6 bases). CDR1 and CDR2 from the germline V gene are MNHEY and SMNVEV (reference sequence). This CDR3 contains 16 residues. V was trimmed by 3 bases and J by 2 bases, leaving 15 bases between them. CDR3 nucleotides: TGTGCCAGCAGTTTTTTGCGGGGACCGTCCACAGATACGCAGTATTTT. Its protein product is CASSFLRGPSTDTQYF.

This clonotype was counted a single time. This chain uses TRBV2 with TRBJ2-1; TRBD1 might be the D (6 bases). This CDR3 region has 14 residues. The V end was cut by 9 bases, the J end by 4 bases, with 16 bases between. Looked up from germline, CDR1 is SNHLY and CDR2 is FYNNEI. The chain's CDR3 is CARRPDSGYNEQFF. The CDR3 DNA sequence: TGTGCCAGGCGACCGGACAGCGGATACAATGAGCAGTTCTTC.

This clonotype has a handful of counts. V gene TRBV6-6 combines with J gene TRBJ2-3, with 12 bases identical to TRBD1. Per the germline V gene, CDR1 is MNHNY and CDR2 is SVGAGI (reference sequence). The CDR3 has 17 residues. The V and J ends lost 5 bases and 3 bases, in that order; junction bases with no gene match: 9. Written as DNA, the CDR3 is TGTGCCAGCAGTGGAAATTGGGGACAGGGGGCTACAGATACGCAGTATTTT. It translates to CASSGNWGQGATDTQYF.

The sample holds many counts of this clonotype. The V and J genes are TRBV19 and TRBJ1-1; maybe TRBD1 (6 bases). V dropped 5 bases and J dropped 3 bases, with 16 bases sitting between them. CDR1 LNHDA and CDR2 SQIVND come from the germline V gene (reference sequence). The CDR3 spans 15 residues. CDR3 sequence (DNA): TGTGCCAGTAGTTCCATCTGGGGGGCGGACACTGAAGCTTTCTTT. Its translation: CASSSIWGADTEAFF.

This clonotype was observed a handful of times. The chain couples TRBV6-5 to TRBJ1-2, with TRBD1 as a possible D gene (5 bases). Germline-derived CDR1 and CDR2 are MNHEY and SVGAGI. With 3 bases removed from V and 2 bases from J, the gap between germline ends came to 13 bases. The CDR3 is made up of 15 amino acids. CDR3 protein: CASSYGTGGNYGYTF. CDR3 bases: TGTGCCAGCAGTTATGGGACGGGGGGGAACTATGGCTACACCTTC.

The chain has TRBV11-3 and TRBJ2-3, with 12 bases identical to TRBD2. CDR1 SGHNT and CDR2 YENEEA come from the germline V gene. V lost 5 bases, J lost 4 bases, and 16 bases stayed unmatched. The CDR3 covers 19 residues. The CDR3 DNA is TGTGCCAGCAGCACGACTAGCGGGGGCCGTCCGGGGGTCGCAGATACGCAGTATTTT. Amino acids: CASSTTSGGRPGVADTQYF.

This clonotype was seen only a few times. The chain employs TRBV19 and TRBJ2-7; D might be TRBD2 (6 bases). V dropped 10 bases and J dropped 2 bases, with 21 bases sitting between them. Germline V lookup: CDR1 LNHDA, CDR2 SQIVND (reference sequence). This CDR3 comprises 15 residues. This CDR3 is CATSKFLGGTYEQYF. The CDR3 region has the DNA TGTGCCACCTCCAAATTTCTCGGGGGAACCTACGAGCAGTACTTC.

The DNA for the CDR3 is TGTGCCAGCAGTTTGGGACCCTGGAGCTCCTACGAGCAGTACTTC. It translates to CASSLGPWSSYEQYF. The rearrangement links TRBV12-3 or TRBV12-4 to TRBJ2-7; D is tentatively TRBD1 or TRBD2 (5 bases each). With 3 bases removed from V and 0 bases from J, the gap between germline ends came to 12 bases. The CDR3 totals 15 residues.

The DNA for the CDR3 is TGTGCCAGCAGTTTTGGCATACAGGGTTCTGAAGCTTTCTTT. It encodes CASSFGIQGSEAFF. The gene calls are TRBV12-3 or TRBV12-4 and TRBJ1-1, with a weak D call TRBD1 (6 bases). Trimming shortened V by 3 bases and J by 6 bases, and 14 bases separated the two germline ends. The CDR3 is 14 amino acids.

This clonotype was detected a few times. The chain recombines TRBV15 with TRBJ2-1; possible D gene TRBD2, 5 bases. The V gene lost 5 bases and the J gene lost 4 bases, with 15 bases spanning the gap. CDR3 length: 15 amino acids. Germline V gives CDR1 LNHNV, CDR2 YYDKDF (reference sequence). Here the CDR3 DNA reads TGTGCCACCAGCGGAGGACGGACTCCGTACAATGAGCAGTTCTTC. This translates into CATSGGRTPYNEQFF.

The genes are TRBV4-3 and TRBJ2-7, with D possibly matching TRBD2 (7 bases). Germline V gene lookup returns CDR1 LGHNA and CDR2 YSLEER. The CDR3 spans 15 residues. V lost 0 bases, J lost 5 bases, and 14 bases lay in between. CDR3 loop: CASSQDYGGLDEQYF. The CDR3, as DNA: TGCGCCAGCAGCCAAGATTACGGGGGGCTGGACGAGCAGTACTTC.

This clonotype was found a few times. The genes are TRBV12-3 or TRBV12-4 and TRBJ1-5; no clear D. CDR3 length: 16 amino acids. V lost 5 bases to trimming and J lost 4 bases, with 18 bases between them. DNA of the CDR3: TGTGCCAGCAGTCCCTCGCTCGGACGGGTTAATCAGCCCCAGCATTTT. Encoded protein: CASSPSLGRVNQPQHF.

The genes are TRBV6-1 and TRBJ2-7, with D tentatively TRBD1 (6 bases). The length of the CDR3 is 14 residues. Looked up from germline, CDR1 is MNHNS and CDR2 is SASEGT. The V gene lost 3 bases and the J gene lost 4 bases, with 13 bases spanning the gap. As DNA, the CDR3 is TGTGCCAGCAGTGACCAAAAGACAGGATACGAGCAGTACTTC. This codes for CASSDQKTGYEQYF.

The chain carries TRBV5-4 and TRBJ1-1, with 9 bases aligning to TRBD1. Germline V gene lookup returns CDR1 SGHNT and CDR2 YYREEE (reference sequence). This CDR3 comprises 15 residues. Trimming at V came to 3 bases and at J to 3 bases, leaving 6 bases not matched to a gene. CDR3 coding DNA: TGTGCCAGCAGCTCGGACAGGGGAGATTACACTGAAGCTTTCTTT. This gives the protein CASSSDRGDYTEAFF.

V usage is TRBV6-5 and J usage is TRBJ2-2; D is ambiguous. Trimming took 2 bases from V and 2 from J, leaving 9 bases between them. In germline, CDR1 is MNHEY, CDR2 SVGAGI. The CDR3 has 15 residues. The CDR3 loop reads CASSYAAENTGELFF. The CDR3 DNA is TGTGCCAGCAGTTACGCGGCGGAAAACACCGGGGAGCTGTTTTTT.

This clonotype came up a few times. The CDR3 here is CASSFPTSGDYNEQFF. In DNA, the CDR3 is TGTGCCAGCAGCTTCCCGACTAGCGGGGACTACAATGAGCAGTTCTTC. This chain joins TRBV7-9 and TRBJ2-1; 11 bases match TRBD2. Trimming removed 3 bases from V and 3 bases from J; junction bases left unmatched: 4. The length of the CDR3 is 16 residues. CDR1 and CDR2 (germline): SEHNR, FQNEAQ (reference sequence). Drawing the rest from reference TRBV7-9 and TRBJ2-1, the complete variable domain is DTGVSQNPRHKITKRGQNVTFRCDPISEHNRLYWYRQTLGQGPEFLTYFQNEAQLEKSRLLSDRFSAERPKGSFSTLEIQRTEQGDSAMYLCASSFPTSGDYNEQFFGPGTRLTVL.

The J gene is TRBJ2-3, the V gene TRBV3-1, with D possibly TRBD2 on 5 matching bases. The V gene's germline CDR1 is LGHDT and CDR2 YNNKEL (reference sequence). The CDR3 runs to 17 residues. Between the trimmed V and J ends, which lost 4 bases and 2 bases, there was a span of 19 bases. CDR3 sequence reads: CASSRTLAQAHTDTQYF. The DNA of the CDR3 is TGTGCCAGCAGCCGGACCTTAGCGCAGGCCCACACAGATACGCAGTATTTT.

The chain uses TRBV20-1 and TRBJ2-7, with 9 bases lining up with TRBD2. CDR1 is DFQATT, CDR2 SNEGSKA, per germline (reference sequence). The CDR3 loop spans 16 amino acids. Unmatched junction bases numbered 10, after V lost 1 base and J lost 3 bases. The DNA for the CDR3 is TGCAGTGCTAGAGTTGCGGGGGGGAAAAATAACTACGAGCAGTACTTC. The encoded protein is CSARVAGGKNNYEQYF.

This clonotype was seen once. This chain links TRBV27 with TRBJ2-5; a possible D gene is TRBD1 (5 bases). The ends were cut back, 5 bases at V and 1 base at J, with 17 bases in the middle. The CDR3 has 16 residues. Germline assignment: CDR1 MNHEY and CDR2 SMNVEV (reference sequence). This chain's CDR3 is CASSNRFTQIQETQYF. The CDR3 nucleotides read TGTGCCAGCAGTAACAGGTTTACACAAATCCAAGAGACCCAGTACTTC.

The chain couples TRBV10-3 to TRBJ2-7; a weak D match, TRBD1 (5 bases). Trimming stripped 6 bases from V and 4 bases from J, with 13 bases between. Germline CDR1 and CDR2: ENHRY and SYGVKD. This CDR3 is 13 amino acids long. The CDR3 DNA reads as TGTGCCATCAGGGACGACAGCAATTACGAGCAGTACTTC. This sequence encodes CAIRDDSNYEQYF.